This TCR beta chain was profiled in a study of blood T cells in healthy people across ages. Comment on this clonotype: A clone one base away is much larger, so this may be a read error.

Donors ranged from roughly 6 to 100 years old and were healthy Caucasians in Russia. Drawn from each donor were approximately 10 milliliters of peripheral blood. There are 15 residues in the CDR3. Germline V gives CDR1 MNHEY, CDR2 SMNVEV (reference sequence). Using a J-beta primer mix together with a sample-barcoded 5' primer, a second PCR was run for roughly 7 to 12 cycles. TCRdb processed the 5' RACE reads anew with MiXCR; each CDR3 protein has one entry. Seen here are about 670,000 distinct CDR3 sequences, roughly half observed once, and the top ten hold roughly 13%. Sequenced sample: blood. V usage is TRBV27 and J usage is TRBJ2-7; D is perhaps TRBD1 or TRBD2 (5 bases each). The receptor was isolated from an elderly woman in good health. The CDR3 DNA reads as TGTGCCAGCAGTTTACCCGGAATAGGGACCTACGAGCAGTGCTTC. Amino acids: CASSLPGIGTYEQCF.